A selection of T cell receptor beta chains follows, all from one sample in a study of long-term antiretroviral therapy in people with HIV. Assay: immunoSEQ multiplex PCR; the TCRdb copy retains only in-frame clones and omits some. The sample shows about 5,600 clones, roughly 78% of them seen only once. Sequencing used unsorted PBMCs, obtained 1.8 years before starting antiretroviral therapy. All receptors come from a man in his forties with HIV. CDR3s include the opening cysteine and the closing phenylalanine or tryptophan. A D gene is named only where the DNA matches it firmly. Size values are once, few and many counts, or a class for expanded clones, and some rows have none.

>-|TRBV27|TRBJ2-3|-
TGTGCCAGCAGTTTTTCGATAAGCCTCACAGATACGCAGTATTTT
CASSFSISLTDTQYF
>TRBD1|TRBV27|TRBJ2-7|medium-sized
TGTGCCAGCAGTTGGGGGACAGCTTCCGAGCAGTACTTC
CASSWGTASEQYF
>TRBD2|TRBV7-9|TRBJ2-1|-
TGTGCCAGCAGCTTAGCCACTAGCGGGAGTATATACAATGAGCAGTTCTTC
CASSLATSGSIYNEQFF
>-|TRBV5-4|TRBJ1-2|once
TGTGCCAGCAGCGTCGGTGGGACCGGGAAAGGAGGCTACACCTTC
CASSVGGTGKGGYTF
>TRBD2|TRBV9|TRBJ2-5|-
TGTGCCAGCAGCGTAGGACTAGCGGGAGTGGGACAAGAGACCCAGTACTTC
CASSVGLAGVGQETQYF
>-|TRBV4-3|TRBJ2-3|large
TGCGCCAGCAGCCAAGATCGGAGCACAGATACGCAGTATTTT
CASSQDRSTDTQYF
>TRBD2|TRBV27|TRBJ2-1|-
TGTGCCAGCAGTTCCCCGGGACTACCTCCTAAGGGGAGCTCCTACAATGAGCAGTTCTTC
CASSSPGLPPKGSSYNEQFF
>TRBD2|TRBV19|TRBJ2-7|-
TGTGCCAGTAGTACCATAGCGGGAGTTGGCTACGAGCAGTACTTC
CASSTIAGVGYEQYF
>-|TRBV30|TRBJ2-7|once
TGTGCAATAACGGGACACACCTACGAGCAGTACTTC
CAITGHTYEQYF
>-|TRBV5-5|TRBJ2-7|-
TGTGCCAGCACAGCGTCCTACGAGCAGTACTTC
CASTASYEQYF
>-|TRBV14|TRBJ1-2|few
TGTGCCAGCAGCCCGGTGCGGGGGGTGGGCTATGGCTACACCTTC
CASSPVRGVGYGYTF
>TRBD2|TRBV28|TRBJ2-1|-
TGTGCCAGCCACGGGACAGGTCGAACTAGCGGGAGCGTAAATGAGCAGTTCTTC
CASHGTGRTSGSVNEQFF
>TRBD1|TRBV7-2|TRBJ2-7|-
TGTGCCAGCAGCTTAGCGGCGGACAGGGAATCGAAGTACTTC
CASSLAADRESKYF
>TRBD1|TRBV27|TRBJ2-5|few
TGTGCCAGCAGTCCCCTCTTTGACAGGGGGCAAGAGACCCAGTACTTC
CASSPLFDRGQETQYF
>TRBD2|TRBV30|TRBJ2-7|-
TGTGCCTGGAGTGGAGGGAGGGCCTCCTACCCACCGAGTGAGCAGTACTTC
CAWSGGRASYPPSEQYF
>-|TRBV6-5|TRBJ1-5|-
TGTGCCAGCAGTTTGACAGTGGGCTATCAGCCCCAGCATTTT
CASSLTVGYQPQHF
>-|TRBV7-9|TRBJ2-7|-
TGTGCCAGCAGCTTCGGGCGGGGCGGGGACCCCTACGAGCAGTACTTC
CASSFGRGGDPYEQYF
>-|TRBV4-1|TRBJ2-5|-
TGCGCCAGCAGCCAAGATGGAGGGCCAACGGTTAGACAAGAGACCCAGTACTTC
CASSQDGGPTVRQETQYF
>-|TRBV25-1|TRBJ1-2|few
TGTGCCAGCAGTGAAGGGTATCCAGGCGCGGATTTCTATGGCTACACCTTC
CASSEGYPGADFYGYTF
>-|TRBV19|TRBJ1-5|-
TGTGCCAGTAGTATAGAATCCGGCAGGGCTAGCAATCAGCCCCAGCATTTT
CASSIESGRASNQPQHF
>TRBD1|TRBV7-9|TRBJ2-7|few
TGTGCCAGCAGCTTTACAGGGGGCTCCATCGCCTACGAGCAGTACTTC
CASSFTGGSIAYEQYF
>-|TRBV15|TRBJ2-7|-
TGTGCCACCAGCAGAGTTGGTAGCGGAACCTCCTACGAGCAGTACTTC
CATSRVGSGTSYEQYF
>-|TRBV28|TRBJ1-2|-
TGTGCCAGCAGTTTATGGATAAACCCTAACTATGGCTACACCTTC
CASSLWINPNYGYTF
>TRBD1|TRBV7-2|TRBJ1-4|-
TGTGCCAGCAGCCCACAGGGGGCTAATGAAAAACTGTTTTTT
CASSPQGANEKLFF
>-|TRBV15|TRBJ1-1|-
TGTGCCACCAGCCCTCGGGGGAACACTGAAGCTTTCTTT
CATSPRGNTEAFF
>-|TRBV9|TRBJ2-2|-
TGTGCCAGCAGCCTCCGACAGGCCCGGAACACCGGGGAGCTGTTTTTT
CASSLRQARNTGELFF
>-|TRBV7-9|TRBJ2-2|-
TGTGCCAGCAGCTTAGTGCGGGCAACCGGGGAGCTGTTTTTT
CASSLVRATGELFF
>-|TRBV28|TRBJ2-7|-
TGTGCCAGCAGTCCCATTTCTGACTCCTACGAGCAGTACTTC
CASSPISDSYEQYF
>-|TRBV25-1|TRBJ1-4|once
TGTGCCAGCAGTGAATATGGTCGGCAGACGGAAAAACTGTTTTTT
CASSEYGRQTEKLFF
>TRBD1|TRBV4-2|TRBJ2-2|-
TGTGCCAGCAGCCCAACTCCGACAGGGACCGGGGAGCTGTTTTTT
CASSPTPTGTGELFF
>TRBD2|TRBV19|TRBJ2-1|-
TGTGCCAGTAGTCCGGGACTAGCGGGAGTCGGCAATGAGCAGTTCTTC
CASSPGLAGVGNEQFF
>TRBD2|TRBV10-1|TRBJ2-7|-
TGCGCCAGAGAGGGACTAGCGGGAGGCTACGAGCAGTACTTC
CAREGLAGGYEQYF
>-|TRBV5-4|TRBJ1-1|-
TGTGCCAGCAGCTTAAAAGTGAACACTGAAGCTTTCTTT
CASSLKVNTEAFF